Detailed here is one T cell receptor (beta chain). The source of the sample is a study of Tregs in tolerant kidney transplant recipients. The CDR3 covers 15 residues. Per the germline V gene, CDR1 is LNHDA and CDR2 is SQIVND (reference sequence). The trim removed 5 bases at V and 6 bases at J, leaving 3 bases unmatched. The repertoire was sequenced with immunoSEQ multiplex PCR; TCRdb's copy has only in-frame clones and lacks some. There are about 120,000 clones in the sample; approximately 90% occur only once, and roughly 0.63% lies in the top ten. The chain links TRBV19 to TRBJ2-2, with 13 bases fitting TRBD2. Material: CD4+ T cells from blood. This sequence was found in a human donor in good health. The CDR3 DNA follows: TGTGCCAGTAGTGCCGGACTAGCGGGAGCCGGGGAGCTGTTTTTT. This sequence encodes CASSAGLAGAGELFF. Looking up the rest from reference TRBV19 and TRBJ2-2 gives the full variable domain: DGGITQSPKYLFRKEGQNVTLSCEQNLNHDAMYWYRQDPGQGLRLIYYSQIVNDFQKGDIAEGYSVSREKKESFPLTVTSAQKNPTAFYLCASSAGLAGAGELFFGEGSRLTVL.